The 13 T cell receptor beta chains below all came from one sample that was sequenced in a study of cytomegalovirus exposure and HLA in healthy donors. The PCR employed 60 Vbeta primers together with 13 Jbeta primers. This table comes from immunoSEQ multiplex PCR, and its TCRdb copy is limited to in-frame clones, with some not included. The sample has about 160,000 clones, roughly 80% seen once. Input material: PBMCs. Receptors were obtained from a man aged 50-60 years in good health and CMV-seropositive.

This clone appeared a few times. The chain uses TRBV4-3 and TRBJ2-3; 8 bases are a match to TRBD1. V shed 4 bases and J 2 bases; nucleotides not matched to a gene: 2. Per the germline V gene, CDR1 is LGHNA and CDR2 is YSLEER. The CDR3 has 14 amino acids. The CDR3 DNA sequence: TGCGCCAGCAGCCGGGACAGGACCACAGATACGCAGTATTTT. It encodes CASSRDRTTDTQYF.

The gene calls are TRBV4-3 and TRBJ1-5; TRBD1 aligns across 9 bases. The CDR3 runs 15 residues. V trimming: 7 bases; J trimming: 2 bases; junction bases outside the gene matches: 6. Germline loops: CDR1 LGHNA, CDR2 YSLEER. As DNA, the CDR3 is TGCGCCAGCACCTGGACAGGGGAAGGCAATCAGCCCCAGCATTTT. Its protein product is CASTWTGEGNQPQHF.

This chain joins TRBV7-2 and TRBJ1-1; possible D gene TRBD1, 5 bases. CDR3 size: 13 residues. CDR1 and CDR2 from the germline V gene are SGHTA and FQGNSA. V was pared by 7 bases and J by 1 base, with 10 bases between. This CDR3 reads CASTLTENTEAFF. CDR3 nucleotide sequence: TGTGCCAGCACCCTGACAGAGAACACTGAAGCTTTCTTT.

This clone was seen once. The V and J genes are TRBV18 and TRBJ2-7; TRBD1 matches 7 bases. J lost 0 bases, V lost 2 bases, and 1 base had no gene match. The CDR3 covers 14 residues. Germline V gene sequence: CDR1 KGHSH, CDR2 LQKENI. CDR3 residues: CASSPDRVSYEQYF. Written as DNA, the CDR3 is TGTGCCAGCTCACCAGACAGGGTCTCCTACGAGCAGTACTTC.

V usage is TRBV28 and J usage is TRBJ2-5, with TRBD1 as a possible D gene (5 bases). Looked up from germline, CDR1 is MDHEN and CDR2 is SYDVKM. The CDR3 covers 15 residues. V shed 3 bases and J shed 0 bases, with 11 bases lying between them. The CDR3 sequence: CASSFLGADQETQYF. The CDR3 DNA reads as TGTGCCAGCAGTTTTTTAGGGGCAGACCAAGAGACCCAGTACTTC.

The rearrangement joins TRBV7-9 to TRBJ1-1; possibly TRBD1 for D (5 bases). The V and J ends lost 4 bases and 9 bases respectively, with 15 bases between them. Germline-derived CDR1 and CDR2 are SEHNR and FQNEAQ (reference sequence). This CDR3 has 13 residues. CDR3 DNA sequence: TGTGCCAGCAGCTCCAGGGAAGAGGTTCAAGCTTTCTTT. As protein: CASSSREEVQAFF.

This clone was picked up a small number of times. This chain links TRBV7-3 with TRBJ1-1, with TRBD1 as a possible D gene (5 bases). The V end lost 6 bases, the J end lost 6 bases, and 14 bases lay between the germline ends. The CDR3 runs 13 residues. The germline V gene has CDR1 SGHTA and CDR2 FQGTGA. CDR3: CASREDMAAEAFF. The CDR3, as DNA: TGTGCCAGCAGAGAGGACATGGCCGCTGAAGCTTTCTTT.

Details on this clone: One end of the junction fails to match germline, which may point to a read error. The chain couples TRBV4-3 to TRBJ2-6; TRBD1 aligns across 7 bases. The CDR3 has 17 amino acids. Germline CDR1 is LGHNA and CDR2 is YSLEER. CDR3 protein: CASTSTGLSSGANGLTF. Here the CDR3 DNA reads TGCGCCAGCACCTCGACAGGGCTCTCCTCTGGGGCCAACGGCCTGACTTTC.

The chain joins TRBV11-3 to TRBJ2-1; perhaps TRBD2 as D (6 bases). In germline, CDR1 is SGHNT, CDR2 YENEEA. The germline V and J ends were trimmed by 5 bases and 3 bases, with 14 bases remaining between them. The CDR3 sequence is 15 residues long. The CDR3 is CASSPRAGIYNEQFF. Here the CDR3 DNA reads TGTGCCAGCAGCCCCCGGGCGGGAATCTACAATGAGCAGTTCTTC. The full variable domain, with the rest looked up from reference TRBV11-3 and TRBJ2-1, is EAGVVQSPRYKIIEKKQPVAFWCNPISGHNTLYWYLQNLGQGPELLIRYENEEAVDDSQLPKDRFSAERLKGVDSTLKIQPAELGDSAVYLCASSPRAGIYNEQFFGPGTRLTVL.

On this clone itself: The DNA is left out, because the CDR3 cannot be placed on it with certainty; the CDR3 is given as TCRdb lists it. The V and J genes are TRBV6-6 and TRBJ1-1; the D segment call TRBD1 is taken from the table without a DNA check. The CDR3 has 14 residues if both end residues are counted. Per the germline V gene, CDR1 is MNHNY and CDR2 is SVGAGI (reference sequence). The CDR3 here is CASSFLETGHEAFF.

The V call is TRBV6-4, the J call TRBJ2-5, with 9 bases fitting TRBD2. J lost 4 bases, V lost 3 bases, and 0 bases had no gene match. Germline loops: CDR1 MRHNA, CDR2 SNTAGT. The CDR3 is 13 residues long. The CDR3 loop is CASSELAGETQYF. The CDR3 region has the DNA TGTGCCAGCAGTGAACTAGCGGGAGAGACCCAGTACTTC.

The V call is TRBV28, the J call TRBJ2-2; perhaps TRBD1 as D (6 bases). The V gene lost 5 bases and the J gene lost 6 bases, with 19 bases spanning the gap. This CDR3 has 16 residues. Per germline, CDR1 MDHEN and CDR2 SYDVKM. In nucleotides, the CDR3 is TGTGCCAGCAGTGGACTGGGACACGACCCAGCCGGGGAGCTGTTTTTT. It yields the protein CASSGLGHDPAGELFF.

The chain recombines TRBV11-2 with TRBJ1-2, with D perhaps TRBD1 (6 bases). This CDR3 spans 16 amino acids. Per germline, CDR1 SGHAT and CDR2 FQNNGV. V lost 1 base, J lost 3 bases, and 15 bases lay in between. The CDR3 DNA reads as TGTGCCAGCAGCTTAGGAGGGGGGGCTGGGCACTATGGCTACACCTTC. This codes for CASSLGGGAGHYGYTF.